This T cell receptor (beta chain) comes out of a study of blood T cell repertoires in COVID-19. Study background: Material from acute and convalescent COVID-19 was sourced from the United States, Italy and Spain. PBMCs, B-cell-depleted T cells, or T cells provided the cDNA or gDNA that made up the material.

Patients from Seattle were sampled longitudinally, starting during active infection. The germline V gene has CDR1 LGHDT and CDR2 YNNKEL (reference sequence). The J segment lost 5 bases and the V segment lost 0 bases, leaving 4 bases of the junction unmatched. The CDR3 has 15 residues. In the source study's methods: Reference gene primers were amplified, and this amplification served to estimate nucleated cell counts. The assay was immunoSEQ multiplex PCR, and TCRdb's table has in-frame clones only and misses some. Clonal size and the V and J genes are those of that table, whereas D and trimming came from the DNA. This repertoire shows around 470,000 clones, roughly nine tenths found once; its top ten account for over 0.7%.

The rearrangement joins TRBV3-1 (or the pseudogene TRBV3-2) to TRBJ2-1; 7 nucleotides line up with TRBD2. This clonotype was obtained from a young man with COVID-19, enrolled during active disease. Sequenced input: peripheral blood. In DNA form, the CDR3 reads TGTGCCAGCAGCCAAGATGTGCGGGGGAACAATGAGCAGTTCTTC. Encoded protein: CASSQDVRGNNEQFF.